This T cell receptor beta chain comes out of a study of T cell repertoires in cytomegalovirus infection. This clonotype was observed many times. Its antigen remains unidentified. This CDR3 is 15 amino acids long. V lost 1 base and J 5 bases, leaving 14 bases between the germline ends. Per germline, CDR1 SGHVS and CDR2 FQNEAQ. TCRdb re-derived calls from the reads in MiXCR, one entry per CDR3 protein. The data show 750,000 to 950,000 distinct CDR3 sequences, 25% to 30% seen once. The origin of this receptor is a human donor in good health (CMV status not recorded). Some clones in this sample may be carry-over from other donors' samples. The rearrangement joins TRBV7-8 to TRBJ1-1; no clear D. The sample in question was cultured CD8+ T cells from PBMCs, obtained from culture after CMV antigen stimulation. CDR3 region: CASSLVVGDRTEAFF. The CDR3 region has the DNA TGTGCCAGCAGCTTAGTTGTGGGAGATCGGACTGAAGCTTTCTTT.